In this sample, the clone carrying this TCR beta chain turned up once. Its antigen is currently unknown. These data are taken from a study of cytomegalovirus exposure and HLA in healthy donors. Study-level findings and limits: In a later analysis, CMV-associated beta chains were mostly HLA-associated, it appeared. According to an earlier analysis, most TCR beta V segments yielded productive rearrangements about 87% or about 30% of the time.

Use of 60 Vbeta and 13 Jbeta primers characterized the PCR. Sequencing used immunoSEQ multiplex PCR; TCRdb keeps in-frame clones, though not all of them. Here the sample spans about 150,000 clones, 73% being singletons. This CDR3 has 14 amino acids. Germline V lookup: CDR1 SEHNR, CDR2 FQNEAQ (reference sequence). V shed 5 bases and J shed 1 base, with 9 bases lying between them. The source is a woman aged 18-35 years in good health and CMV-seronegative. The chain combines TRBV7-9 with TRBJ2-1, with TRBD1 as a possible D gene (6 bases). Specimen: PBMCs. The CDR3 sequence: CASSRRGSYNEQFF. DNA for the CDR3: TGTGCCAGCAGCCGAAGGGGGTCCTACAATGAGCAGTTCTTC.